The clone carrying this T cell receptor (beta chain) was seen ten or more times. This entry is derived from a study of shared clonotypes between healthy human individuals. CDR3 size: 11 residues. CDR1 and CDR2 (germline): SGHDT, YYEEEE. The V and J ends lost 1 base and 6 bases respectively, with 4 bases between them. Unsorted PBMC replicate PCRs drew on about 290 ng DNA, representing tens of thousands of T cell genomes. Unsorted PBMCs provided DNA that was sequenced on ten immunoSEQ deep assay plates. The table came from immunoSEQ multiplex PCR; TCRdb's copy has only in-frame clones and leaves some out. This repertoire shows some 92,000 clones, 40% to 55% found once; its top ten account for more than 13%.

Sequencing input: PBMCs. The receptor comes from a woman aged 40 to 55 in good health. Some clones in this sample may be carry-over from other donors' samples. The chain is built from TRBV5-6 and TRBJ2-5; the D is unclear. CDR3 nucleotides: TGTGCCAGCAGCTTGACGAAGACCCAGTACTTC. As protein: CASSLTKTQYF.